This record covers a single T cell receptor beta chain. Its antigen is currently not known. It has no much larger one-base neighbor in the sample; base qualities were not kept. This sample is drawn from a study of control samples from healthy donors and cancer patients (dated by TCRdb to 2020 to 2022). The library was obtained by the immunoSEQ multiplex PCR assay. The table comes from immuneACCESS by way of TCRdb, which keeps in-frame sequences with V and J called. Part of the clones is missing from these tables; in studies checked, under half for an unresolved V gene and the rest for unknown reasons. This sample lists more than 140,000 clones; roughly 94% were detected once. About an eighth of the sample lies in the top ten. Unmatched junction bases come to 4, with V trimmed by 2 bases and J by 8 bases. Looking up the germline V gene yields CDR1 SGDLS and CDR2 YYNGEE. The CDR3 covers 15 residues, taking in both the cysteine and the phenylalanine. Of all the DNA, just the CDR3 is kept, 45 bases in frame from base 1.

Sequenced: blood. The chain is assembled from TRBV9 and TRBJ2-1; 13 nucleotides in the junction match TRBD2. This TCR came from a middle-aged man in good health. CDR3 loop: CASSVTSGGDDEQFF. The nucleotides read TGTGCCAGCAGCGTTACTAGCGGGGGGGACGATGAGCAGTTCTTC.